This record looks at one T cell receptor (beta chain) sequence and its context. Its antigen is undetermined. PCR amplification relied on 60 Vbeta primers (plus 13 Jbeta primers). Profiled with immunoSEQ multiplex PCR; TCRdb holds only in-frame clones, not every one. The data hold 80,000 to 100,000 clones, with around 80% observed a single time. In germline, CDR1 is MNHEY, CDR2 SMNVEV (reference sequence). Trimming took 7 bases from V and 0 from J, leaving 16 bases between them. The CDR3 runs to 17 residues. The data belong to a study of cytomegalovirus exposure and HLA in healthy donors. Study observations and caveats: The majority of TCR sequences were rare, yet some public TCRs appeared in many donors.

The source of this sequence is a man aged 35 to 55 in good health and CMV-seronegative. The chain is built from TRBV27 and TRBJ1-6; TRBD1 might be the D (6 bases). The sequenced sample consisted of PBMCs. CDR3 protein: CASTLGGASSYNSPLHF. As DNA, the CDR3 is TGTGCCAGCACCCTTGGGGGGGCAAGCTCCTATAATTCACCCCTCCACTTT.